Detailed here is one T cell receptor beta chain. Original analysis: Reference gene primers were amplified, and this amplification served to estimate nucleated cell counts. Clones were sequenced by immunoSEQ multiplex PCR, and TCRdb holds only the in-frame ones, with some missing. V, J and clone size are those of that table, while D and trimming were read from the DNA. The sample records some 220,000 clones, 85% being singletons. These data belong to a study of blood T cell repertoires in COVID-19. Study-level background: Material from acute and convalescent COVID-19 was sourced from the United States, Italy and Spain. From T cells, B-cell-depleted T cells, or PBMCs came the material, which was cDNA or gDNA.

It was during active infection that Seattle patients were enrolled and then longitudinally followed. The CDR3 runs 17 residues. Germline V CDR1 and CDR2: LGHNA, YNFKEQ. The trim removed 0 bases at V and 3 bases at J, leaving 3 bases unmatched. Sequencing input: peripheral blood. The TCR sequence derives from a man between 50 and 59 years old with COVID-19, enrolled during active disease. The V and J genes are TRBV4-2 and TRBJ2-1; 12 bases fit TRBD2. DNA for the CDR3: TGTGCCAGCAGCCAAGATACTAGCGGGGGGTACTACAATGAGCAGTTCTTC. It specifies CASSQDTSGGYYNEQFF.